The present T cell receptor beta chain was sequenced within a study of blood T cell repertoires in COVID-19. Study background: Both acute and convalescent COVID-19 samples were obtained from the United States, Italy and Spain.

Original processing notes: Reference gene primer amplification gave estimated nucleated cell counts. The repertoire was sequenced with immunoSEQ multiplex PCR; TCRdb's copy has only in-frame clones and lacks some. V, J and clone size derive from that table, while D and trimming were established from the DNA sequence. The table records some 130,000 clones, approximately 83% of them present only once. This clone is a singleton in its sample. With 7 bases clipped from V and 8 bases from J, the junction kept 8 bases outside the gene matches. The CDR3 runs to 13 residues. CDR1 and CDR2 (germline): SNHLY, FYNNEI.

The TCR originated in a woman aged 45-60 years who had recovered from COVID-19. The chain uses TRBV2 and TRBJ2-1; 7 nucleotides line up with TRBD1. The sample taken for sequencing was peripheral blood. The CDR3 sequence: CASNKQGIDEQFF. The CDR3 coding sequence is TGTGCCAGCAACAAACAGGGGATCGATGAGCAGTTCTTC.